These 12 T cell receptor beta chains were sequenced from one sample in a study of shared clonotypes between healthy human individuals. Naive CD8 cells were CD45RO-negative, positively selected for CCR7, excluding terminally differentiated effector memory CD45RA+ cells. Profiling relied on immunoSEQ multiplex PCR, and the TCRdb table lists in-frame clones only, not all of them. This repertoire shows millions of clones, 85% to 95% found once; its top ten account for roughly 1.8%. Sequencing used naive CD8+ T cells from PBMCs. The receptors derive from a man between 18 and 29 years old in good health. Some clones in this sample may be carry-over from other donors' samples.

The CDR3 here is CASSGLASDTQYF. The CDR3 region has the DNA TGTGCCAGCTCGGGACTAGCGTCAGATACGCAGTATTTT. The chain employs TRBV7-3 and TRBJ2-3; 10 bases align to TRBD2. Germline V gene data show CDR1 as SGHTA and CDR2 as FQGTGA. With 8 bases clipped from V and 4 bases from J, the junction kept 3 bases outside the gene matches. The CDR3 contains 13 residues.

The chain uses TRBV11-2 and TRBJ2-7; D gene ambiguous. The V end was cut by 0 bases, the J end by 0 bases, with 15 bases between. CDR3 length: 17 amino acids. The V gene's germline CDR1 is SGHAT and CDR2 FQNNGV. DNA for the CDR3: TGTGCCAGCAGCTTAGACCGGTCCAGCGCCTACTCCTACGAGCAGTACTTC. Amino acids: CASSLDRSSAYSYEQYF.

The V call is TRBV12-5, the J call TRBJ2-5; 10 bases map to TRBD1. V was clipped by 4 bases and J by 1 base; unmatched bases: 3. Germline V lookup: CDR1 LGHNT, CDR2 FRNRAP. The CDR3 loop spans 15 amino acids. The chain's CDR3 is CASGYGTGAQETQYF. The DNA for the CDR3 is TGTGCTAGTGGTTACGGGACAGGGGCCCAAGAGACCCAGTACTTC.

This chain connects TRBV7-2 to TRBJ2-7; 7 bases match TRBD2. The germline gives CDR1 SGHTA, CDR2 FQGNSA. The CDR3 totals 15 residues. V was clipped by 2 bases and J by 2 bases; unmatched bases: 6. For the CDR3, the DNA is TGTGCCAGCAGCTTATCACGGACTAGTACCTACGAGCAGTACTTC. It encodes CASSLSRTSTYEQYF.

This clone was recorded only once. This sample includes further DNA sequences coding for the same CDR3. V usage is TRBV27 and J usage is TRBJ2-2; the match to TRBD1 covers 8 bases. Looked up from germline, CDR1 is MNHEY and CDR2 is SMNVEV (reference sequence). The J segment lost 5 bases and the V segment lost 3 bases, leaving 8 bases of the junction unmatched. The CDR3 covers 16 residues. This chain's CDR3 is CASSFVRDRGTGELFF. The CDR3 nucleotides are TGTGCCAGCAGTTTTGTCCGAGACAGGGGTACCGGGGAGCTGTTTTTT.

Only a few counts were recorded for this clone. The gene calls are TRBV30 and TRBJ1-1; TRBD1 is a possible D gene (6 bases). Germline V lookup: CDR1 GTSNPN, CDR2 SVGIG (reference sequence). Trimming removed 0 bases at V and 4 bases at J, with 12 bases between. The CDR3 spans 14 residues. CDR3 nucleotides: TGTGCCTGGAGTGTACGGGGGCCCCGCACTGAAGCTTTCTTT. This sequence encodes CAWSVRGPRTEAFF.

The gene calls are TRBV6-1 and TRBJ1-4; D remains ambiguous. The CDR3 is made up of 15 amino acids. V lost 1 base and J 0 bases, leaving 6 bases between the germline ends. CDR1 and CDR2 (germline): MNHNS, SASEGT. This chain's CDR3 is CASSEVGATNEKLFF. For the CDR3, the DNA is TGTGCCAGCAGTGAAGTGGGCGCAACTAATGAAAAACTGTTTTTT.

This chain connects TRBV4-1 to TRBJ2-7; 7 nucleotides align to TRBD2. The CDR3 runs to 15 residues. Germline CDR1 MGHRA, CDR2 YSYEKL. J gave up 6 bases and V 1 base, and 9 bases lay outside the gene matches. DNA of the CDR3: TGCGCCAGCAGCCAAGTCGGTGGAACGGGGGGCGAGCAGTACTTC. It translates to CASSQVGGTGGEQYF.

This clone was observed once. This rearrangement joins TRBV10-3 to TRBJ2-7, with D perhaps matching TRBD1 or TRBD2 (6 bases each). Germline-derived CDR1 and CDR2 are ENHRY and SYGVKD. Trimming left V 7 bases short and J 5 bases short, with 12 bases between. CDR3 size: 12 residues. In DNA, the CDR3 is TGTGCCATCAACGAGGGGGGAAACGAGCAGTACTTC. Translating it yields CAINEGGNEQYF.

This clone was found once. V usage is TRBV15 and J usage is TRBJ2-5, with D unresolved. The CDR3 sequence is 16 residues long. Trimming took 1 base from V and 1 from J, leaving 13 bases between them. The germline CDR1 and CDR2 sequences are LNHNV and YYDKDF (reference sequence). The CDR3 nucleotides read TGTGCCACCAGCAGAGGGCAGGCCCTTCTCCAAGAGACCCAGTACTTC. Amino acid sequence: CATSRGQALLQETQYF.

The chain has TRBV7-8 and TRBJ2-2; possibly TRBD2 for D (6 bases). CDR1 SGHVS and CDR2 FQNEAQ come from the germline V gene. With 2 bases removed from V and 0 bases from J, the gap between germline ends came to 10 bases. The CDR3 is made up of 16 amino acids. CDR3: CASSLPGRSNTGELFF. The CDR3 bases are TGTGCCAGCAGCTTACCCGGGAGATCGAACACCGGGGAGCTGTTTTTT.

CDR3 nucleotides: TGTGCCAGCAGCTTATCCAGGGGGTACGAAAAACTGTTTTTT. Residues: CASSLSRGYEKLFF. The genes are TRBV7-2 and TRBJ1-4, with TRBD1 matching 7 bases. The V segment lost 2 bases and the J segment 8 bases; nucleotides outside the gene matches: 5. Germline lookup yields CDR1 SGHTA and CDR2 FQGNSA. The CDR3 extends over 14 amino acids. Looking up the rest from reference TRBV7-2 and TRBJ1-4 gives the full variable domain: GAGVSQSPSNKVTEKGKDVELRCDPISGHTALYWYRQSLGQGLEFLIYFQGNSAPDKSGLPSDRFSAERTGGSVSTLTIQRTQQEDSAVYLCASSLSRGYEKLFFGSGTQLSVL.